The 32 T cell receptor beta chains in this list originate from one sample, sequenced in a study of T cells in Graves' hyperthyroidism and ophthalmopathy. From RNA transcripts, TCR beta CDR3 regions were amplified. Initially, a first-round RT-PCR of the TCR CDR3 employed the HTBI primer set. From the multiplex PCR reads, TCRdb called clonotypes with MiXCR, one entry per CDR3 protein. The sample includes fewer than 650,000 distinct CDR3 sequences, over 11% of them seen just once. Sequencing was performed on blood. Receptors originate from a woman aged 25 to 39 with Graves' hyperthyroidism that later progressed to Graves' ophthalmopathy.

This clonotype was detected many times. The CDR3 protein is CATSDLGLSEAFF. CDR3 sequence (DNA): TGTGCCACCAGTGATTTGGGTCTCTCAGAAGCTTTCTTT. The V call is TRBV24-1, the J call TRBJ1-1; D is undetermined. This CDR3 is built from 13 residues. Germline V gene sequence: CDR1 KGHDR, CDR2 SFDVKD. Trimming cost V 0 bases and J 8 bases, with 9 bases left between them.

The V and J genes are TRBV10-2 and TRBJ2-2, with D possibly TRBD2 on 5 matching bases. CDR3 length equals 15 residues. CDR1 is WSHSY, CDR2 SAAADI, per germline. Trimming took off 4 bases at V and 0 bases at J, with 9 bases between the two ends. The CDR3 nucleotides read TGCGCCAGCAGTGTTGTGAGGGCGAACACCGGGGAGCTGTTTTTT. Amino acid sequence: CASSVVRANTGELFF.

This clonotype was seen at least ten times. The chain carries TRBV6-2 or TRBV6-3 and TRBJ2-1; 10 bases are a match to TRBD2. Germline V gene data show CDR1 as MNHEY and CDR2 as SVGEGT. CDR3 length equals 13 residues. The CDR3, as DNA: TGTGCTGGCAGACTAGCGGGCGTGGATGAGCAGTTCTTC. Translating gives CAGRLAGVDEQFF.

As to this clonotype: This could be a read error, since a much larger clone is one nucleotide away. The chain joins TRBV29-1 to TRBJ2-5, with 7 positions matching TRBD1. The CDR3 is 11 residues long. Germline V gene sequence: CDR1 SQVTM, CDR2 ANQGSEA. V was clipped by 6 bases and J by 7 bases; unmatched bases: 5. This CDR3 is CSVGQSRTQYF. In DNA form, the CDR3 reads TGCAGCGTGGGACAGTCCAGGACCCAGTACTTC. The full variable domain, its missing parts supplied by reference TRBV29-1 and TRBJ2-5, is SAVISQKPSRDICQRGTSLTIQCQVDSQVTMMFWYRQQPGQSLTLIATANQGSEATYESGFVIDKFPISRPNLTFSTLTVSNMSPEDSSIYLCSVGQSRTQYFGPGTRLLVL.

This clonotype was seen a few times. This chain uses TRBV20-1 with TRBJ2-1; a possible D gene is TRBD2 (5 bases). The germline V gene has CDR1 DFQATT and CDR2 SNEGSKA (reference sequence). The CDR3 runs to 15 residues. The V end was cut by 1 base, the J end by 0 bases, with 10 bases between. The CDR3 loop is CSARGEQSSYNEQFF. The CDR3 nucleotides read TGCAGTGCTAGAGGGGAGCAGAGCTCCTACAATGAGCAGTTCTTC.

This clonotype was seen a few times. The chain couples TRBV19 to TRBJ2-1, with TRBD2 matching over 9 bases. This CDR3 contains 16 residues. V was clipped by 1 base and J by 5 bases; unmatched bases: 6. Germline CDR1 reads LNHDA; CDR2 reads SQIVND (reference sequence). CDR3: CASSIVSLAGNNEQFF. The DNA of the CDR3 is TGTGCCAGTAGTATAGTGTCGCTAGCGGGAAACAATGAGCAGTTCTTC.

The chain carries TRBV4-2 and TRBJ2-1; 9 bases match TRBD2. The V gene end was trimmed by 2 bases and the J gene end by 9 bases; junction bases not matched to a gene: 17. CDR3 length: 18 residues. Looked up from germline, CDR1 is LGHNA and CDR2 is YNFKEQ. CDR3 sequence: CASSQSFLAGGGAVEQFF. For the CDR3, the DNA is TGTGCCAGCAGCCAAAGTTTTCTCGCGGGAGGGGGGGCGGTTGAGCAGTTCTTC.

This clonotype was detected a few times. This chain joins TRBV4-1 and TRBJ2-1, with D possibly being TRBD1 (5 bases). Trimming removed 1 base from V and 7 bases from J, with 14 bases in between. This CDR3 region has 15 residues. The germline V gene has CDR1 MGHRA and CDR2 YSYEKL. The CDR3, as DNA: TGCGCCAGCAGCCAAGGTCAGGCCTCAGGGAATGAGCAGTTCTTC. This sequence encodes CASSQGQASGNEQFF.

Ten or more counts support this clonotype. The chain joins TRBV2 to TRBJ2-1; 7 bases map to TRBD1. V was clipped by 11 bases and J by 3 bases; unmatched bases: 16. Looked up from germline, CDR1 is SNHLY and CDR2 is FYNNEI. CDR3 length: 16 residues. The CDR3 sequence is CALRGGDSDNYNEQFF. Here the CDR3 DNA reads TGTGCCTTAAGGGGTGGGGACAGCGATAACTACAATGAGCAGTTCTTC. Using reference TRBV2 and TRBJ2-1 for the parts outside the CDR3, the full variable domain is EPEVTQTPSHQVTQMGQEVILRCVPISNHLYFYWYRQILGQKVEFLVSFYNNEISEKSEIFDDQFSVERPDGSNFTLKIRSTKLEDSAMYFCALRGGDSDNYNEQFFGPGTRLTVL.

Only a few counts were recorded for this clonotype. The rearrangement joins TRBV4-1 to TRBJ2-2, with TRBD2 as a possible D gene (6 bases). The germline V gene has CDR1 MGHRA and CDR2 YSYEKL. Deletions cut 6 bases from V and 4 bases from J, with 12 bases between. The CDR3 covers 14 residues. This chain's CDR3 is CASRRAGGTGELFF. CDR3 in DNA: TGCGCCAGCAGACGAGCGGGCGGCACCGGGGAGCTGTTTTTT.

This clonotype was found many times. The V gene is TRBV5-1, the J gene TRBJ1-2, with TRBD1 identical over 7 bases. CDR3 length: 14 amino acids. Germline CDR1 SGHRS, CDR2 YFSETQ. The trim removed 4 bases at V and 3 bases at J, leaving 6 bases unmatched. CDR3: CASSTWDSDYGYTF. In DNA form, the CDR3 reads TGCGCCAGCAGCACCTGGGACAGTGACTATGGCTACACCTTC.

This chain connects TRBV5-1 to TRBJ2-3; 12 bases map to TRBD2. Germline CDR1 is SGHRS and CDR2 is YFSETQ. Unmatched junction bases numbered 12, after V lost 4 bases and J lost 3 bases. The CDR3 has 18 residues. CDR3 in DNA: TGCGCCAGCAGCCCGGATCCTAGCGGGAGGGTTAATACAGATACGCAGTATTTT. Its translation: CASSPDPSGRVNTDTQYF.

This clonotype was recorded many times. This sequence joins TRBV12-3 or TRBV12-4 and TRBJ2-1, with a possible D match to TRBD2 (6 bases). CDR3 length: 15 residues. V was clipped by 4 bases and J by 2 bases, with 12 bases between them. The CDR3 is CASSSRLEPYNEQFF. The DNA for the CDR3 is TGTGCCAGCAGTTCCAGACTAGAACCCTACAATGAGCAGTTCTTC.

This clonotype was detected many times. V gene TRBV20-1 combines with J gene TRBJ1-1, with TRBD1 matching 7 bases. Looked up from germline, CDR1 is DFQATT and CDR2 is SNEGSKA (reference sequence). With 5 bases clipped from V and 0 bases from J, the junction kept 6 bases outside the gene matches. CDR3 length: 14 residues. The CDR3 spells CSASTGTMNTEAFF. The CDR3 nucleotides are TGCAGTGCTTCGACAGGGACTATGAACACTGAAGCTTTCTTT.

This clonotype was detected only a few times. CDR3 sequence: CASSVALFKEGGVVDTGELFF. Here the CDR3 DNA reads TGTGCCAGCAGCGTAGCTTTATTCAAGGAAGGGGGGGTCGTGGACACCGGGGAGCTGTTTTTT. The rearrangement uses TRBV9 and TRBJ2-2; perhaps TRBD2 as D (7 bases). The CDR3 extends over 21 amino acids. From germline, CDR1 is SGDLS and CDR2 YYNGEE. V shed 0 bases and J shed 3 bases, with 27 bases lying between them.

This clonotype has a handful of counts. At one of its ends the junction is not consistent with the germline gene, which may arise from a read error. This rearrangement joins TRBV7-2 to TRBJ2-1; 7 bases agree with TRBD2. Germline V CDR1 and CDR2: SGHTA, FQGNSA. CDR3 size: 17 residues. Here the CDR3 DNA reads TGTGTCAGCAGCTTAGGGGTGCGGGAGACCGCAAAGGATGAGCAGTTCTTC. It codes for CVSSLGVRETAKDEQFF.

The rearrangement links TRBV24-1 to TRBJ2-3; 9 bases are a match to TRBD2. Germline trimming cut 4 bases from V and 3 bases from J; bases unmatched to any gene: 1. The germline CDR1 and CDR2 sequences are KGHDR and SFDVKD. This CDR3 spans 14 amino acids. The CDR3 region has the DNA TGTGCCACCAGTGAAAGCGGGAGGACAGATACGCAGTATTTT. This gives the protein CATSESGRTDTQYF.

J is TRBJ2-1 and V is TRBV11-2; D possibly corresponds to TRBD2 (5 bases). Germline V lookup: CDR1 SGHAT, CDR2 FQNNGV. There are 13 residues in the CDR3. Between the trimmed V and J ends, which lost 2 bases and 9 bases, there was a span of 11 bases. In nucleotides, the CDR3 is TGTGCCAGCAGCTTAAGAGGGTCGAGTGAGCAGTTCTTC. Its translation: CASSLRGSSEQFF.

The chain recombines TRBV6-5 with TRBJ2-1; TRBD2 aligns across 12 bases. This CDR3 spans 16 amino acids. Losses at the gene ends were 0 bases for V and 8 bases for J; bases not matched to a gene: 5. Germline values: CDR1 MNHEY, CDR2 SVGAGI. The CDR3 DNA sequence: TGTGCCAGCAGTTACTCTAAACTAGCGGGAGGTTATGAGCAGTTCTTC. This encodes CASSYSKLAGGYEQFF.

The CDR3 protein is CASSRVSGEKLFF. The CDR3 DNA follows: TGTGCCAGCAGCCGCGTCAGTGGTGAAAAACTGTTTTTT. This sequence joins TRBV3-1 and TRBJ1-4, with D uncertain. V was shortened by 4 bases and J by 7 bases, with 10 bases between the two germline ends. CDR3 size: 13 residues. Germline V CDR1 and CDR2: LGHDT, YNNKEL (reference sequence).

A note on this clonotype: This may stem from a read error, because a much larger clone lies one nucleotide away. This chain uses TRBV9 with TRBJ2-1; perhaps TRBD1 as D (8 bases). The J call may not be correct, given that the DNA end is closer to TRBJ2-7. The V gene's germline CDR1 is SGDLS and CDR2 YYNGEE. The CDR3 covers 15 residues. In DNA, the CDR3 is TGTGCCAGCAGGAGCGGGACAGGAGGCCCCAATGAGCAGTACTTC. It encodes CASRSGTGGPNEQYF.

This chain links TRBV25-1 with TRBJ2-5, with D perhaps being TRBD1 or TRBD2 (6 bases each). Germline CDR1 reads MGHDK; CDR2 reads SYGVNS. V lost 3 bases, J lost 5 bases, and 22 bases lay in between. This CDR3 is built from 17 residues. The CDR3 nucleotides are TGTGCCAGCAGTGACCCCACATTGGCCGGGGGCAGTGAGACCCAGTACTTC. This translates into CASSDPTLAGGSETQYF.

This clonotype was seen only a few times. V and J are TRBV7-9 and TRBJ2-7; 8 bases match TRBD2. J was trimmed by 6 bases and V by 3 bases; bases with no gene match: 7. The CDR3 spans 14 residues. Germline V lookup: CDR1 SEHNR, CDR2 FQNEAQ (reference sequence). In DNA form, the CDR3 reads TGTGCCAGCAGCTTCCCGGGACTAGTCTCCGAGCAGTACTTC. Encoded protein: CASSFPGLVSEQYF. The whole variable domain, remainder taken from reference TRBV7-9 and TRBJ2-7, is DTGVSQNPRHKITKRGQNVTFRCDPISEHNRLYWYRQTLGQGPEFLTYFQNEAQLEKSRLLSDRFSAERPKGSFSTLEIQRTEQGDSAMYLCASSFPGLVSEQYFGPGTRLTVT.

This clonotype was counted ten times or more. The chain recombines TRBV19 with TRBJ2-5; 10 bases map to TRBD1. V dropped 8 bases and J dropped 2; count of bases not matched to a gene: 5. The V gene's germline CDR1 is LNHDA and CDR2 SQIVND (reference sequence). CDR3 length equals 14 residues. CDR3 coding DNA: TGTGCCAGTCGACAGGGGGCTAGTCAAGAGACCCAGTACTTC. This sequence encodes CASRQGASQETQYF. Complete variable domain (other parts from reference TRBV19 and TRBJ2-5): DGGITQSPKYLFRKEGQNVTLSCEQNLNHDAMYWYRQDPGQGLRLIYYSQIVNDFQKGDIAEGYSVSREKKESFPLTVTSAQKNPTAFYLCASRQGASQETQYFGPGTRLLVL.

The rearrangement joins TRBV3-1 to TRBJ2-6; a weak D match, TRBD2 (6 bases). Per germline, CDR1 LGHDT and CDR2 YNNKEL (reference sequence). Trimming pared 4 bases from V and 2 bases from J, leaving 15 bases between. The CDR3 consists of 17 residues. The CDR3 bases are TGTGCCAGCAGCCCCGGCGGGGTCATAACTGGGGCCAACGTCCTGACTTTC. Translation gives CASSPGGVITGANVLTF.

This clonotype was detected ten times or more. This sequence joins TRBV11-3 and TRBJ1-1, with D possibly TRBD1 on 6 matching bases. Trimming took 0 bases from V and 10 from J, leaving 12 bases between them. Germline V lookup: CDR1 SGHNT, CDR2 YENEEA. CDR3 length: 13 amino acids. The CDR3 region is CASSLDLWGAAFF. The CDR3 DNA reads TGTGCCAGCAGCTTAGATCTTTGGGGGGCAGCTTTCTTT.

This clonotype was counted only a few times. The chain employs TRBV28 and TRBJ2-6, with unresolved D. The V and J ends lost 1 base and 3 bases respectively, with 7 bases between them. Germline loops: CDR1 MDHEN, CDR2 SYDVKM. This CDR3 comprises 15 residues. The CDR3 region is CASSLSTDGANVLTF. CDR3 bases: TGTGCCAGCAGTTTATCGACCGATGGGGCCAACGTCCTGACTTTC.

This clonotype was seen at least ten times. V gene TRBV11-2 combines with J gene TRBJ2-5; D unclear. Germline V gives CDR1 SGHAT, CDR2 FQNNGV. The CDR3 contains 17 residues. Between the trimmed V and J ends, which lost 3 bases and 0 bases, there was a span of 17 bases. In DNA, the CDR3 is TGTGCCAGCAGCTTGGTATCGAGCCGACCGTACCAAGAGACCCAGTACTTC. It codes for CASSLVSSRPYQETQYF.

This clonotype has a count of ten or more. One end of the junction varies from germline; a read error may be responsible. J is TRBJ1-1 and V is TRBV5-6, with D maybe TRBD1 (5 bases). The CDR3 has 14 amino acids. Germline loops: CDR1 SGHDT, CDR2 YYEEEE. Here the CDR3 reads CASSQPQENTEAFF. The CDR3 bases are TGCGCCAGCAGCCAACCACAGGAGAACACTGAAGCTTTCTTT.

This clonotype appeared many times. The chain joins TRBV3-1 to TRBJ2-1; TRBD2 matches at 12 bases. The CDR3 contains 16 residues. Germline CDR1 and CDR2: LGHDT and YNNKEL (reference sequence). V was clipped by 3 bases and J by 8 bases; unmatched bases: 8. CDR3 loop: CASSQSPSGRAHEQFF. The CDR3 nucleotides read TGTGCCAGCAGCCAGTCGCCTAGCGGGAGGGCCCATGAGCAGTTCTTC.

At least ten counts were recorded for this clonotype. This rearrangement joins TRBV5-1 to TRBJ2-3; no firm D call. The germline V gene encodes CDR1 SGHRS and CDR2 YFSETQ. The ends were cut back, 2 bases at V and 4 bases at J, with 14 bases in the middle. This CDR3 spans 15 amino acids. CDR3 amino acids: CASSFEADGPDTQYF. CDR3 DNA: TGCGCCAGCAGCTTCGAGGCAGATGGTCCAGATACGCAGTATTTT.

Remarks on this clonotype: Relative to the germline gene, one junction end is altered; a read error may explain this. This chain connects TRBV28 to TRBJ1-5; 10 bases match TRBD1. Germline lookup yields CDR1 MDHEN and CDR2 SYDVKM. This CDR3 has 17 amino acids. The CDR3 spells CDSSFEAGQGPGQPLHF. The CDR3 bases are TGTGACAGCAGTTTTGAGGCGGGACAGGGGCCGGGGCAGCCCCTGCATTTT.